These T cell receptor beta chains were read from a single sample in a study of Ad26.COV2.S vaccination and SARS-CoV-2 variants. Data came from immunoSEQ multiplex PCR; TCRdb stores just in-frame clones and leaves some out. The repertoire holds 500,000 or so clones, with roughly 87% as singletons. Source: peripheral blood, taken in a trial of Ad26.COV2.S vaccine versus placebo. Receptor source: a person aged 18-60 years who received the Ad26.COV2.S COVID-19 vaccine or a placebo. CDR3s include the opening cysteine and the closing phenylalanine or tryptophan. Each record gives: J gene, V gene, D gene, clone size, CDR3 DNA, CDR3 protein. The D gene is left open where the match is weak. Rows may omit the clone size; those that give it use once, few, many or a size class.

J: TRBJ2-4
V: TRBV3-1/TRBV3-2
D: TRBD2
size: .
DNA: TGTGCCAGCAGACCCCTAGGGACTAGCGGACCACTAGCCAAAAACATTCAGTACTTC
CDR3: CASRPLGTSGPLAKNIQYF

J: TRBJ1-4
V: TRBV15
D: .
size: .
DNA: TGTGCCACCAGCAGAGTGGGCGGATGGGCTAATGAAAAACTGTTTTTT
CDR3: CATSRVGGWANEKLFF

J: TRBJ2-5
V: TRBV16
D: .
size: .
DNA: TGTGCCAGCAGCCAAGGAGAGACCCAGTACTTC
CDR3: CASSQGETQYF

J: TRBJ2-7
V: TRBV27
D: .
size: few
DNA: TGTGCCAGCAGTTTAGGGGGGCGTTCTGTGGTGCAGTACTTC
CDR3: CASSLGGRSVVQYF

J: TRBJ1-4
V: TRBV6-6
D: .
size: .
DNA: TGTGCCAGCAGCCCCCGGGACACTAATGAAAAACTGTTTTTT
CDR3: CASSPRDTNEKLFF

J: TRBJ1-1
V: TRBV7-2
D: .
size: .
DNA: TGTGCCAGCAGCTTCGGGGGAGGTACGGCTTTCTTT
CDR3: CASSFGGGTAFF

J: TRBJ2-5
V: TRBV28
D: TRBD2
size: .
DNA: TGTGCCAGCAGTTCCATACCGGGACTAGCGGGGGGGGCGGCATGGGTGGCCCAGTACTTC
CDR3: CASSSIPGLAGGAAWVAQYF

J: TRBJ2-3
V: TRBV6-5
D: TRBD2
size: .
DNA: TGTGCCAGCACCTACAGGCTAGCGGGAGGGGATACGCAGTATTTT
CDR3: CASTYRLAGGDTQYF

J: TRBJ2-5
V: TRBV6-6
D: TRBD1
size: once
DNA: TGTGCCAGCAGTTACCTTCAGGGGGTCCAAGAGACCCAGTACTTC
CDR3: CASSYLQGVQETQYF

J: TRBJ1-1
V: TRBV28
D: .
size: .
DNA: TGTGCCAGCAGTTTAAGGGTCGCTGAAGCTTTCTTT
CDR3: CASSLRVAEAFF

J: TRBJ1-3
V: TRBV7-6
D: .
size: .
DNA: TGTGCCAGCAGCAGGTCTTCTGGAAACACCATATATTTT
CDR3: CASSRSSGNTIYF

J: TRBJ1-6
V: TRBV24-1
D: TRBD1
size: .
DNA: TGTGCCCCAGAACACAGGGGCAGTAATTCACCCCTCCACTTT
CDR3: CAPEHRGSNSPLHF

J: TRBJ2-3
V: TRBV9
D: .
size: .
DNA: TGTGCCAGCAGCGTACTAGGTACAGATACGCAGTATTTT
CDR3: CASSVLGTDTQYF

J: TRBJ1-1
V: TRBV29-1
D: .
size: once
DNA: TGCAGCGTTTGGCGAGGCGGGAACACTGAAGCTTTCTTT
CDR3: CSVWRGGNTEAFF

J: TRBJ1-2
V: TRBV5-6
D: .
size: .
DNA: TGTGCCAGCAGCTTACAGGATGGCTACACCTTC
CDR3: CASSLQDGYTF

J: TRBJ2-7
V: TRBV28
D: TRBD1
size: .
DNA: TGTGCCAGCATCGCATATCTACAGGACAGGGGAGGGGAGCAGTACTTC
CDR3: CASIAYLQDRGGEQYF

J: TRBJ2-5
V: TRBV11-2
D: TRBD2
size: once
DNA: TGTGCCAGCAGCTTAGTCTGGCCCGGGACTAGCGGGAGGGGTGGGACCCAGTACTTC
CDR3: CASSLVWPGTSGRGGTQYF

J: TRBJ2-7
V: TRBV28
D: TRBD1
size: few
DNA: TGTGCCAGCAGTACTGCCGGACAGGGGGCTGCTTACGAGCAGTACTTC
CDR3: CASSTAGQGAAYEQYF

J: TRBJ1-2
V: TRBV5-4
D: .
size: .
DNA: TGTGCCAGCAGCTTGGATCAGGGGAACTATGGCTACACCTTC
CDR3: CASSLDQGNYGYTF

J: TRBJ1-2
V: TRBV6-5
D: .
size: .
DNA: TGTGCCAGCAGGGGAGTAGGTGGCTACACCTTC
CDR3: CASRGVGGYTF

J: TRBJ2-7
V: TRBV6-2/TRBV6-3
D: .
size: .
DNA: TGTGCCAGCAGTTACACCTCCGGGGCCGTCGAGCAGTACTTC
CDR3: CASSYTSGAVEQYF

J: TRBJ2-7
V: TRBV6-1
D: TRBD2
size: .
DNA: TGTGCCAGCAGTGAAGTCTGGGGACTAGCTAAGCGCGAGCAGTACTTC
CDR3: CASSEVWGLAKREQYF

J: TRBJ2-1
V: TRBV6-5
D: TRBD2
size: .
DNA: TGTGCCAGCAACTTAGCGGGAGGCCATGAGCAGTTCTTC
CDR3: CASNLAGGHEQFF

J: TRBJ1-5
V: TRBV4-2
D: .
size: .
DNA: TGTGCCAGCAGCCAAGATGAACAGGTAATCCATCAGCCCCAGCATTTT
CDR3: CASSQDEQVIHQPQHF

J: TRBJ2-7
V: TRBV20-1
D: TRBD2
size: .
DNA: TGCAGTGCTAGTTCTTCCCCTTTTGCGGGAGGCTCCTACGAGCAGTACTTC
CDR3: CSASSSPFAGGSYEQYF

J: TRBJ1-3
V: TRBV28
D: .
size: .
DNA: TGTGCCAGCGAGGGGGGTTTCTCTGGAAACACCATATATTTT
CDR3: CASEGGFSGNTIYF

J: TRBJ2-7
V: TRBV5-8
D: .
size: .
DNA: TGTGCCAGCAGATTGGGCCCCGGGACCCCTTCCTACGAGCAGTACTTC
CDR3: CASRLGPGTPSYEQYF

J: TRBJ2-1
V: TRBV27
D: TRBD1
size: .
DNA: TGTGCCAGCAGTTCCCCCGCCGGACAGGGGGTAAATGAGCAGTTCTTC
CDR3: CASSSPAGQGVNEQFF

J: TRBJ1-1
V: TRBV28
D: .
size: .
DNA: TGTGCCAGCAGTGGGGGAGGCCTGAACACTGAAGCTTTCTTT
CDR3: CASSGGGLNTEAFF

J: TRBJ2-6
V: TRBV7-2
D: .
size: .
DNA: TGTGCCAGCAGCGAAGGAGCCAACGTCCTGACTTTC
CDR3: CASSEGANVLTF

J: TRBJ2-1
V: TRBV7-6
D: .
size: once
DNA: TGTGCCAGCAGCTTGTCGTCTGAGCAGTTCTTC
CDR3: CASSLSSEQFF

J: TRBJ2-6
V: TRBV30
D: .
size: once
DNA: TGTGCCTGGAGTGTACTAGGGCTCCTTGGGGCCAACGTCCTGACTTTC
CDR3: CAWSVLGLLGANVLTF

J: TRBJ2-3
V: TRBV9
D: .
size: .
DNA: TGTGCCAGCAGCGTCAACCTAGGGGGGAATACGCAGTATTTT
CDR3: CASSVNLGGNTQYF

J: TRBJ2-7
V: TRBV5-1
D: TRBD2
size: once
DNA: TGCGCCAGCAGCTTTGGGAGGGCCAACTACGAGCAGTACTTC
CDR3: CASSFGRANYEQYF

J: TRBJ2-1
V: TRBV6-5
D: .
size: .
DNA: TGTGCCAGCAGCGAGACAGACGAATCCTACAATGAGCAGTTCTTC
CDR3: CASSETDESYNEQFF

J: TRBJ1-2
V: TRBV5-1
D: .
size: few
DNA: TGCGCCAGCAGCTTAAGGGACGCAATCTATGGCTACACCTTC
CDR3: CASSLRDAIYGYTF

J: TRBJ2-5
V: TRBV30
D: .
size: .
DNA: TGTGCCTGGGCTTTTGAGACCCAGTACTTC
CDR3: CAWAFETQYF

J: TRBJ1-4
V: TRBV7-2
D: .
size: once
DNA: TGTGCCAGCAGCTTACGGCAGATGGGGCGTGAAAAACTGTTTTTT
CDR3: CASSLRQMGREKLFF

J: TRBJ2-3
V: TRBV4-3
D: TRBD2
size: .
DNA: TGCGCCAGCAGCCAAGCTGGGACTAGCGGAGGCACAGATACGCAGTATTTT
CDR3: CASSQAGTSGGTDTQYF

J: TRBJ2-5
V: TRBV11-2
D: TRBD1
size: .
DNA: TGTGCCAGCAGCTTAGGCCAGAGGACAGGGAAAGAGACCCAGTACTTC
CDR3: CASSLGQRTGKETQYF

J: TRBJ2-7
V: TRBV5-1
D: .
size: .
DNA: TGCGCCAGCAGCTCCTCAGGGGACTACGAGCAGTACTTC
CDR3: CASSSSGDYEQYF

J: TRBJ2-1
V: TRBV30
D: .
size: .
DNA: TGTGCCTGGAGTGTATCCAGGGCCGTCAATGAGCAGTTCTTC
CDR3: CAWSVSRAVNEQFF

J: TRBJ2-7
V: TRBV5-1
D: TRBD1
size: .
DNA: TGCGCCAGCAGCTGGGGGACAGGCGGTCCCCAGTACGAGCAGTACTTC
CDR3: CASSWGTGGPQYEQYF

J: TRBJ2-1
V: TRBV2
D: .
size: .
DNA: TGTGCCAGCAGTGCGACCCTCCGGGGTGGCACCTACAATGAGCAGTTCTTC
CDR3: CASSATLRGGTYNEQFF

J: TRBJ2-2
V: TRBV29-1
D: TRBD2
size: .
DNA: TGCAGCGTTGAAGCGGGAGGAGACACCGGGGAGCTGTTTTTT
CDR3: CSVEAGGDTGELFF

J: TRBJ1-6
V: TRBV5-4
D: TRBD1
size: few
DNA: TGTGCCAGCAGCTTGGGAGGGACAGCCAGATATAATTCACCCCTCCACTTT
CDR3: CASSLGGTARYNSPLHF

J: TRBJ2-2
V: TRBV10-3
D: .
size: .
DNA: TGTGCCATCACTGGGGGGGGCGCCGGGGAGCTGTTTTTT
CDR3: CAITGGGAGELFF

J: TRBJ2-2
V: TRBV9
D: .
size: .
DNA: TGTGCCAGCAGCGTAGGAGGGATAAGGTTCTCCGGGGAGCTGTTTTTT
CDR3: CASSVGGIRFSGELFF

J: TRBJ2-1
V: TRBV5-4
D: TRBD2
size: .
DNA: TGTGCCAGCAGCGCTAAACTCGGGGGGGCTCGCAATGAGCAGTTCTTC
CDR3: CASSAKLGGARNEQFF

J: TRBJ2-2
V: TRBV9
D: .
size: .
DNA: TGTGCCAGCAGCGTAGCTACCGGGGAGCTGTTTTTT
CDR3: CASSVATGELFF

J: TRBJ1-5
V: TRBV2
D: TRBD1
size: .
DNA: TGTGCCAGTTCGCGGTTTGGACAGGGGGTCAATCAGCCCCAGCATTTT
CDR3: CASSRFGQGVNQPQHF

J: TRBJ2-2
V: TRBV30
D: .
size: .
DNA: TGTGCCTGGAGTCCCTCCTATCTCACCGGGGAGCTGTTTTTT
CDR3: CAWSPSYLTGELFF

J: TRBJ1-6
V: TRBV28
D: .
size: once
DNA: TGTGCCAGCAGCCCCCATGTCGGGGGCGGCAATTCACCCCTCCACTTT
CDR3: CASSPHVGGGNSPLHF

J: TRBJ1-5
V: TRBV19
D: .
size: .
DNA: TGTGCCAGTAGTATAGAGGCGGGGCGCAATCAGCCCCAGCATTTT
CDR3: CASSIEAGRNQPQHF

J: TRBJ1-4
V: TRBV29-1
D: .
size: .
DNA: TGCAGCGTTGAGGGCAGTCGGCAGGAAAAACTGTTTTTT
CDR3: CSVEGSRQEKLFF